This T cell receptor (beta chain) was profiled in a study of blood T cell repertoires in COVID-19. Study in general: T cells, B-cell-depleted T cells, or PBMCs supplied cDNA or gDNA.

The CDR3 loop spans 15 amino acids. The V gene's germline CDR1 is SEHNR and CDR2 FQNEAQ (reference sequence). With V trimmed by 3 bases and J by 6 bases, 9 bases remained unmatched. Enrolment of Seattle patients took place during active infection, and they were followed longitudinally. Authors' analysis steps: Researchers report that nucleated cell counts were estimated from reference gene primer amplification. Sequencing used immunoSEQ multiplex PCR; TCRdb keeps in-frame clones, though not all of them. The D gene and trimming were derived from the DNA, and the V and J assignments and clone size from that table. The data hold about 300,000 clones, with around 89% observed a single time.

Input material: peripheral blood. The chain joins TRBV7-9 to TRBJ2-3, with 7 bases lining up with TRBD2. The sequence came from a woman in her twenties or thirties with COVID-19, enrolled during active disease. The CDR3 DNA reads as TGTGCCAGCAGCTTGGGCGGGGGTTCGATGGATACGCAGTATTTT. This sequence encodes CASSLGGGSMDTQYF. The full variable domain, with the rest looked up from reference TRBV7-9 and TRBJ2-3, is DTGVSQNPRHKITKRGQNVTFRCDPISEHNRLYWYRQTLGQGPEFLTYFQNEAQLEKSRLLSDRFSAERPKGSFSTLEIQRTEQGDSAMYLCASSLGGGSMDTQYFGPGTRLTVL.